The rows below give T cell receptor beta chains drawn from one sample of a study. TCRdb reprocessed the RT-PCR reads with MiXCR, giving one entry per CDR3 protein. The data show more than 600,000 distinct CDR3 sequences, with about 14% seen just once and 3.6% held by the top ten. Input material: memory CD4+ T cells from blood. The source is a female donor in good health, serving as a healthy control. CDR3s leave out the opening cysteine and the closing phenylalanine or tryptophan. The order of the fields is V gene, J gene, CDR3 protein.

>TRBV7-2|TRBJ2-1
ASSLVAGLFGEQF
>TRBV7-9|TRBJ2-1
ASSLSGGSAGREQF
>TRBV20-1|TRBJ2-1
SARWRLAGYNEQF
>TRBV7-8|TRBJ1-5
ASEWSGQSRQPQH
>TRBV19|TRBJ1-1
ASSTDRGVNTEAF
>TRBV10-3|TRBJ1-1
AISGSTGVTEAF
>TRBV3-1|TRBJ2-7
ASSHRNRVREQY
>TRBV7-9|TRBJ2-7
ASSFTLAGGEYEQY
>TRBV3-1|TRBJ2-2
ASSQRDRRTGTETGELF
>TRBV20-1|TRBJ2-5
SARALKTSGHYPIQETQY
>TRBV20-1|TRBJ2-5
SGSTGDLRETQY
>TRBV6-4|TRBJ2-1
ASRVGAGRGEQF
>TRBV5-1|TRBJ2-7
ASSLLGGTGSYEQY
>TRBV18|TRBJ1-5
ASSPRGGGGNQPQH
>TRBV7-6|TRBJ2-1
ASSFSGTSGYNEQF
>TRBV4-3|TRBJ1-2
VSSQGISQAGYGYT
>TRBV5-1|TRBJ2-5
ASRSGQTQETQY
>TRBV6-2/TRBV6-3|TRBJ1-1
ASTSRLKAF
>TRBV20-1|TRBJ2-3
SARDLQGGTDTQY
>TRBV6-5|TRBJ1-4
ASTADLTNEKLF
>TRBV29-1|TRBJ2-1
SAGPGGGNEQF
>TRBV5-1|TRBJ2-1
ASSRTSGRANEQF
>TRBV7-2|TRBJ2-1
ASSLAPGHQGREYF
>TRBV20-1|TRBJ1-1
SARPPGAGWAF
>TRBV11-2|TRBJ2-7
ASSLDYQSYEQY
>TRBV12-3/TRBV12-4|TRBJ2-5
ASSFPTGGFGETQY
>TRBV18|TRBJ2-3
ASSPQAGTDTQY
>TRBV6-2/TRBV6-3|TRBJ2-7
ASSYSAVDEQY
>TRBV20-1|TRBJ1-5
SARDPGKNQPQH
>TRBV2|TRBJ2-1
ASSEADRYNEQF
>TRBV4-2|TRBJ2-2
ASSQEVRLAAKTGNTGELF
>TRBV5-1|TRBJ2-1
ASSFSGLGPYNEQF
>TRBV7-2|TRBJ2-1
ASSTLGGEQF
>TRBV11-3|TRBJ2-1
ASSPMGGRGYNEQF
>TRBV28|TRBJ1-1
AIISAGYTEAF
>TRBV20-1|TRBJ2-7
SARPPGTGVYEQY
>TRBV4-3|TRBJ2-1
ASSQGTSGGTNEQF
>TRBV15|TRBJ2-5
ATSRKGETQY
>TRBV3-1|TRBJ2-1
ASSPFTGNVEQF
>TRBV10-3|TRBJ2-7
AISGLGRASYEQY
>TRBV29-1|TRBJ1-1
SVLRGAGDTEAF
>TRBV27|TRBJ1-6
ASSLGRNNSPLH
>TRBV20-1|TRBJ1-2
SASPRNGYT
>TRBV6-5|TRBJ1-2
ASSYDRKYGYT
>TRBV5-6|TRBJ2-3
ASTLRGRVGDTQY
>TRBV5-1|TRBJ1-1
ASSLSGTSEAF